Listed below are T cell receptor beta chains from one sample, sequenced in a study of glioma-infiltrating T cells after dendritic cell vaccination. The method was immunoSEQ multiplex PCR; TCRdb's version includes in-frame clones alone and lacks a portion of them. The table includes roughly 100,000 clones, 90% detected once. The starting material was blood, obtained after dendritic cell vaccination. The receptors shown here come from a human donor with glioblastoma. CDR3s include the opening cysteine and the closing phenylalanine or tryptophan. The D gene is left open where the match is weak. Not every row has a clone size; where given, it reads once, few, many or a size class.

V gene	D gene	clone size	J gene	CDR3 DNA	CDR3 protein
TRBV5-1	.	.	TRBJ2-1	TGCGCCAGCAGCCCGGGGGACTCCCGGAGCTCCTACAATGAGCAGTTCTTC	CASSPGDSRSSYNEQFF
TRBV5-5	.	.	TRBJ1-2	TGTGCCAGCAGCTCCCCCGGGATCCCGGAAATGGGCTACACCTTC	CASSSPGIPEMGYTF
TRBV4-1	TRBD1	.	TRBJ1-5	TGCGCCAGCAGCCAAGGACAGGGAAATCAGCCCCAGCATTTC	CASSQGQGNQPQHF
TRBV5-4	TRBD1	once	TRBJ2-7	TGTGCCAGCAGCACAGACAGGGGGTACGAGCAGTACTTC	CASSTDRGYEQYF
TRBV10-2	TRBD2	.	TRBJ2-2	TGCGCCAGCAGTTCTAGGAGCGGGGGGGCGTCTAACACCGGGGAGCTGTTTTTT	CASSSRSGGASNTGELFF
TRBV19	.	.	TRBJ1-1	TGTGCCAGTAGTATAGTACTCAGCGGGACTGAAGCTTTCTTT	CASSIVLSGTEAFF
TRBV9	TRBD1	.	TRBJ2-2	TGTGCCAGCAGCGGAGGTTTTGGACAGGGGGCGTCCGGGGAGCTGTTTTTT	CASSGGFGQGASGELFF
TRBV2	.	.	TRBJ2-7	TGTGCCAGCAGGGGGGCAGGACCGTACGAGCAGTACTTC	CASRGAGPYEQYF
TRBV2	.	.	TRBJ2-1	TGTGCCAGCAGTGAGTATCAGAACAATGAGCAGTTCTTC	CASSEYQNNEQFF
TRBV6-6	TRBD1	few	TRBJ1-2	TGTGCCAGCAGCCCCGACAGGGCTGCTGTGCACTATGGCTACACCTTC	CASSPDRAAVHYGYTF
TRBV2	.	.	TRBJ1-1	TGTGCCTCCAGGACTGCTGAAGCTTTCTTT	CASRTAEAFF
TRBV6-5	.	.	TRBJ1-2	TGTGCCAGCACCCCCCGGGGAGGATATGGCTACACCTTC	CASTPRGGYGYTF
TRBV5-1	.	.	TRBJ2-3	TGCGCCAGCAGCTTCATACGGGGGGCCAAAGATACGCAGTATTTT	CASSFIRGAKDTQYF
TRBV5-6	TRBD1	.	TRBJ1-2	TGTGCCAGCAGCTTGTACAGGGGAACGTATGGCTACACCTTC	CASSLYRGTYGYTF
TRBV2	.	.	TRBJ1-1	TGTGCCAGTGTGAGGGACATGAACACTGAAGCTTTCTTT	CASVRDMNTEAFF
TRBV29-1	TRBD1	.	TRBJ1-4	TGCAGCGTTGGACCATACGGACAGGCGGGTGAAAAACTGTTTTTT	CSVGPYGQAGEKLFF
TRBV30	TRBD1	.	TRBJ1-1	TGTGCCTGGAGTGTAGCCATTACAGGGGGCACTGAAGCTTTCTTT	CAWSVAITGGTEAFF
TRBV9	TRBD1	.	TRBJ1-1	TGTGCCAGCAGCGTAGCCACGACAGGGCTAAACACTGAAGCTTTCTTT	CASSVATTGLNTEAFF
TRBV5-1	.	.	TRBJ2-7	TGCGCCAGCAGCTTGGAGGCCAGGGATCTACGACGGCAGTACTTC	CASSLEARDLRRQYF
TRBV5-1	.	.	TRBJ2-7	TGCGCCAGCCGCTCGTCCACAGGCCAAAACTACGAGCAGTACTTC	CASRSSTGQNYEQYF
TRBV9	TRBD2	.	TRBJ2-7	TGTGCCAGCAGCGCGGGGGGGGACTTAACCTACGAGCAGTACTTC	CASSAGGDLTYEQYF
TRBV2	.	few	TRBJ2-1	TGTGCCAGCAGTGAGTTGTTAGCGAGATACAATGAGCAGTTCTTC	CASSELLARYNEQFF
TRBV30	.	.	TRBJ1-2	TGTGCCTGGGCAGGGAACTATGGCTACACCTTC	CAWAGNYGYTF
TRBV5-1	TRBD2	.	TRBJ2-5	TGCGCCAGCAGCTCTGGCTCGGGAGGGCCCGGCGAGACCCAGTACTTC	CASSSGSGGPGETQYF
TRBV7-8	TRBD1	.	TRBJ1-2	TGTGCCAGCAGCTTAGTAAGGGACAGGAGCCGGGGCTACACCTTC	CASSLVRDRSRGYTF
TRBV19	TRBD2	few	TRBJ2-3	TGTGCCAGTAGTAAAAGGACTAGCGGGGATGCAGATACGCAGTATTTT	CASSKRTSGDADTQYF
TRBV6-6	.	.	TRBJ1-6	TGTGCCAGCACAAGTGGGGGCCGGAATTCACCCCTCCACTTT	CASTSGGRNSPLHF
TRBV2	TRBD2	.	TRBJ2-1	TGTGCCAGCACGGGTCAGGGACTAGGGACCTACAATGAGCAGTTCTTC	CASTGQGLGTYNEQFF
TRBV7-9	.	.	TRBJ1-2	TGTGCCGGACGCCCGTCGGGGGGATCGGGCTATGGCTACACCTTC	CAGRPSGGSGYGYTF
TRBV7-6	TRBD2	.	TRBJ2-1	TGTGCCAGCAGCTCACGCGCGGGGCGGGGGGTGTACAATGAGCAGTTCTTC	CASSSRAGRGVYNEQFF
TRBV2	.	once	TRBJ1-6	TGTGCCAGCACCCTCAGGCCTTACAGGGATGGTTCACCCCTCCACTTT	CASTLRPYRDGSPLHF
TRBV28	.	.	TRBJ2-7	TGTGCCAGCAGTCCTACGGGGTTTCCCTACGAGCAGTACTTC	CASSPTGFPYEQYF